This TCR beta chain was profiled in a study of T cell responses to AZD1222 COVID-19 vaccine. The CDR3 runs to 16 residues. Germline values: CDR1 MGHRA, CDR2 YSYEKL. V was pared by 0 bases and J by 0 bases, with 9 bases between. Measured with immunoSEQ multiplex PCR; TCRdb has only the in-frame clones, and not every one. The sample lists 120,000 to 150,000 clones, around nine tenths occurring once. Second-dose intervals near 4 or 12 weeks were combined. The chain is built from TRBV4-1 and TRBJ1-3; no firm D call. The TCR comes from an adult who received the AZD1222 COVID-19 vaccine. The sequencing here drew on peripheral blood, taken 28 days after the second AZD1222 dose. CDR3 bases: TGCGCCAGCAGCCAAGACGGCAGGCTCTCTGGAAACACCATATATTTT. Its translation: CASSQDGRLSGNTIYF.